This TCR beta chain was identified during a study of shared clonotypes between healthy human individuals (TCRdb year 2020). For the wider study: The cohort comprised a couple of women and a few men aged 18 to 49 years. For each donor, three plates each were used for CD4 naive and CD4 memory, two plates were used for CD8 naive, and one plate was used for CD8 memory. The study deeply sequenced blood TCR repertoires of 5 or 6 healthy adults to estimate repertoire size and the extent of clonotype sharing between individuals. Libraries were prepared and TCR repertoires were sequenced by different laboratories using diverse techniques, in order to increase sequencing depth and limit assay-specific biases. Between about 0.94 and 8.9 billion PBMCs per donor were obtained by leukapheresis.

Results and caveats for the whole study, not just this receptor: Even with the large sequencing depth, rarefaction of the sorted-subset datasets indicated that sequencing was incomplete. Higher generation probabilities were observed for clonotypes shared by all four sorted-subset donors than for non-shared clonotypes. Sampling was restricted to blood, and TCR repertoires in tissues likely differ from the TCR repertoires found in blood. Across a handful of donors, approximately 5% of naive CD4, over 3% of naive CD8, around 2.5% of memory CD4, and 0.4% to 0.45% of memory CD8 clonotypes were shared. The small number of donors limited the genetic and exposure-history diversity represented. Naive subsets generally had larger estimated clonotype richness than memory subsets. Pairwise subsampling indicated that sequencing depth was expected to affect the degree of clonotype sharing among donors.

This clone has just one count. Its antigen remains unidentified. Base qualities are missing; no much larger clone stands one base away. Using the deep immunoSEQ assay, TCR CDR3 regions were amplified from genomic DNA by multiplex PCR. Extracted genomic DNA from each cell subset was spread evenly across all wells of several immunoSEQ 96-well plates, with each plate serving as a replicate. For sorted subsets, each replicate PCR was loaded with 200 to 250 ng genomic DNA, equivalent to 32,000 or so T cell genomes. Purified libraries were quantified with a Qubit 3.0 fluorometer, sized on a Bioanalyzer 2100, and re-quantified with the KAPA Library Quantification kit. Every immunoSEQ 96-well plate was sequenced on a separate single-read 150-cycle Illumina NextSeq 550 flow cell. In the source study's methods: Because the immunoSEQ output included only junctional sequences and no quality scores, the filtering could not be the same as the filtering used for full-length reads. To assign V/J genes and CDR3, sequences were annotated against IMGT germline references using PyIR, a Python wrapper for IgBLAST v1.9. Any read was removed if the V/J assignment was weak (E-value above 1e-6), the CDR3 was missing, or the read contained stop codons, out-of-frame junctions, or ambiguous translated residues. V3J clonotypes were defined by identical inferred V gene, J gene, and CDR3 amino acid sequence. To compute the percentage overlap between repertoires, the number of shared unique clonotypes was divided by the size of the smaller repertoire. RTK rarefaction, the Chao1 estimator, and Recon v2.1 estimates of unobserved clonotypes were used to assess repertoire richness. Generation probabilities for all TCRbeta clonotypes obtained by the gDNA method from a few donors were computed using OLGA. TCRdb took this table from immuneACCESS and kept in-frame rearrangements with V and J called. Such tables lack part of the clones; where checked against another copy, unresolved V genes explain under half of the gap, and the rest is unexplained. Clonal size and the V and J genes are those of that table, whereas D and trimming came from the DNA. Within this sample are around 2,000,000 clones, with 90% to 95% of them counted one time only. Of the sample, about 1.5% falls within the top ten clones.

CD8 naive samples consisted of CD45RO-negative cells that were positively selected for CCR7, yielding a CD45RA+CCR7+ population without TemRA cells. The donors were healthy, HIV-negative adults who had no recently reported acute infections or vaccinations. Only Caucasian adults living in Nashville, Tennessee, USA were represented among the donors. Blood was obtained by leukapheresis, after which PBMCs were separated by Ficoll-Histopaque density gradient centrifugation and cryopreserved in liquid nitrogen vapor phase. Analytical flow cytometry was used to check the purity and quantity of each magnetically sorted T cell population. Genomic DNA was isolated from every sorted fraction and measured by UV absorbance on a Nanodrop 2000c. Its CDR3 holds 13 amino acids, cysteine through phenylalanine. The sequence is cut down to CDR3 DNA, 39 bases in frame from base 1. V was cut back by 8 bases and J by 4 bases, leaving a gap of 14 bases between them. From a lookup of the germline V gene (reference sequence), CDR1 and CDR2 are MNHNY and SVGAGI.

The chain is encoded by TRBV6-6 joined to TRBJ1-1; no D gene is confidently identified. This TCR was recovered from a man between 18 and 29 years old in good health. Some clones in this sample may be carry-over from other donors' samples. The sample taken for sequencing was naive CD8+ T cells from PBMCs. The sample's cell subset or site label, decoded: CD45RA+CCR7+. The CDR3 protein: CASSLGRGTEAFF. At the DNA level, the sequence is TGTGCCAGCTCTCTGGGCAGAGGCACTGAAGCTTTCTTT.